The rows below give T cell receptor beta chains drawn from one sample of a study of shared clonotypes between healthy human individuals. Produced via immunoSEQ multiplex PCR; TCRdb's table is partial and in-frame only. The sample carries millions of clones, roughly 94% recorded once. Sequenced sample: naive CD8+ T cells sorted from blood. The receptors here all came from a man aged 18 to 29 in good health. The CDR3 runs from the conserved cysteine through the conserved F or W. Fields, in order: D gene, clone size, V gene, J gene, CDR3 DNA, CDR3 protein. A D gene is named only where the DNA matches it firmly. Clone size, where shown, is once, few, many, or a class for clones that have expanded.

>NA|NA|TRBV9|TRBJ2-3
TGTGCCAGCAGCGTAGCGGGAGTTGAAGTGGATACGCAGTATTTT
CASSVAGVEVDTQYF
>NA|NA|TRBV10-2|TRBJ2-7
TGCGCCAGCAGTGTATACAGGTTCTACGAGCAGTACTTC
CASSVYRFYEQYF
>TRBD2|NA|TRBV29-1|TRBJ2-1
TGCAGCGTAGCTAGCGGGGGGGCTTGGGATGAGCAGTTCTTC
CSVASGGAWDEQFF
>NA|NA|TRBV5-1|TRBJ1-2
TGCGCCAGCAGCTTGGGGGAGGGCTTCTATGGCTACACCTTC
CASSLGEGFYGYTF
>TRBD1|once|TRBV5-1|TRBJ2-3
TGCGCCAGCATGTTTGGGACAGGACAAGATACGCAGTATTTT
CASMFGTGQDTQYF
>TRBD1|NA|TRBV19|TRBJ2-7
TGTGCCAGTAGTTTCCCGTCAGGGGGCACCTACGAGCAGTACTTC
CASSFPSGGTYEQYF
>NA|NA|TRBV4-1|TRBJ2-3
TGCGCCAGCAGCCTAACATACGACGGGGCAGATACGCAGTATTTT
CASSLTYDGADTQYF
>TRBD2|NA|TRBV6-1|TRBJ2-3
TGTGCCAGCAGTGAATTAGTTAGCGGGGGCACAGATACGCAGTATTTT
CASSELVSGGTDTQYF
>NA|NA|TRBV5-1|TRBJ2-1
TGCGCCAGCAGCTTGGTCGCCGGAGGAGTAGTCCAGTTCTTC
CASSLVAGGVVQFF
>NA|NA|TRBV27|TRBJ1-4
TGTGCCAGCAGTTTAAATGGGGGGTATGAAAAACTGTTTTTT
CASSLNGGYEKLFF